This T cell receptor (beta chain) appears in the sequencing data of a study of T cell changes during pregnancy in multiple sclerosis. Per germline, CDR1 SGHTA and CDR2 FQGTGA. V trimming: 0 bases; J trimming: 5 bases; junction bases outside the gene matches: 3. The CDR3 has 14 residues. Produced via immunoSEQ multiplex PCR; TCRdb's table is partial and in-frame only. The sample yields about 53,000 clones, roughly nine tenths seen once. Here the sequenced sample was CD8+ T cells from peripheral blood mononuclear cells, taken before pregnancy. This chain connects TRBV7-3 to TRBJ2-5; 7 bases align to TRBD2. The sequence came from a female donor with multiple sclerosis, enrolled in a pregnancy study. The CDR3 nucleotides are TGTGCCAGCAGCTTAACGGGAGGGGCGGAGACCCAGTACTTC. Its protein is CASSLTGGAETQYF.